A selection of T cell receptor beta chains follows, all from one sample in a study of cytomegalovirus exposure and HLA in healthy donors. TCRdb's table, derived via immunoSEQ multiplex PCR, lists solely in-frame clones and lacks some. Of approximately 200,000 clones listed, 79% are singletons. The specimen sequenced was PBMCs. The receptors were gathered from a girl aged 5 to 17 in good health and CMV-seropositive. Both conserved end residues are part of each CDR3. D genes are given only for firm matches. Size values are once, few and many counts, or a class for expanded clones, and some rows have none.

v_gene	len	abundance	d_gene	j_gene	CDR3aa	CDR3nt
TRBV14	12	NA	NA	TRBJ2-7	CASSQDSYEQYF	TGTGCCAGCAGCCAAGACAGCTACGAGCAGTACTTC
TRBV7-2	15	NA	NA	TRBJ2-3	CASSLGDIPTDTQYF	TGTGCCAGCAGCTTAGGGGACATCCCCACAGATACGCAGTATTTT
TRBV11-3	14	NA	TRBD1	TRBJ2-7	CASSERQGSYEQYF	TGTGCCAGCAGCGAGCGACAGGGTAGCTACGAGCAGTACTTC
TRBV6-6	13	NA	NA	TRBJ1-4	CASSPQGGEKLFF	TGTGCCAGCAGCCCCCAGGGAGGTGAAAAACTGTTTTTT
TRBV7-2	16	NA	TRBD1	TRBJ2-4	CASSLGTGGSMDIQYF	TGTGCCAGCAGCTTAGGGACAGGGGGGTCCATGGACATTCAGTACTTC
TRBV4-3	17	NA	NA	TRBJ2-5	CASSQRDFYTSGETQYF	TGCGCCAGCAGCCAACGGGACTTCTACACGTCGGGGGAGACCCAGTACTTC
TRBV5-1	14	NA	TRBD1	TRBJ1-1	CASGLGQGNTEAFF	TGCGCCAGCGGATTGGGACAGGGGAACACTGAAGCTTTCTTT
TRBV28	12	few	NA	TRBJ2-5	CASSSRGETQYF	TGTGCCAGCAGTAGCAGGGGAGAGACCCAGTACTTC
TRBV10-3	15	NA	NA	TRBJ1-1	CAISTFEIGRTEAFF	TGTGCCATCAGCACGTTCGAAATCGGTCGGACTGAAGCTTTCTTT
TRBV10-3	15	NA	NA	TRBJ1-5	CAISASGGSNQPQHF	TGTGCCATCAGTGCTTCCGGGGGAAGCAATCAGCCCCAGCATTTT
TRBV27	14	few	NA	TRBJ2-5	CASSLLGVSETQYF	TGTGCCAGCAGTCTGCTGGGCGTCTCAGAGACCCAGTACTTC
TRBV10-1	11	NA	TRBD1	TRBJ2-1	CASRTGGEQLF	TGCGCCAGCAGGACAGGGGGAGAGCAGCTCTTC
TRBV4-3	15	NA	NA	TRBJ1-1	CASSPAGQRSTEAFF	TGCGCCAGCAGCCCCGCGGGGCAGCGAAGCACTGAAGCTTTCTTT
TRBV19	13	NA	TRBD1	TRBJ1-2	CASSIGQGGGYTF	TGTGCCAGTAGTATAGGACAGGGGGGAGGCTACACCTTC
TRBV6-5	14	NA	TRBD1	TRBJ1-4	CASRPDRVGEKLFF	TGTGCCAGCAGGCCCGACAGGGTAGGCGAAAAACTGTTTTTT
TRBV18	13	once	TRBD1	TRBJ2-7	CASSPGTDYEQYF	TGTGCCAGCTCACCCGGGACAGACTACGAGCAGTACTTC
TRBV9	16	NA	TRBD2	TRBJ2-2	CASSVFLAANTGELFF	TGTGCCAGCAGCGTTTTCCTAGCGGCCAACACCGGGGAGCTGTTTTTT
TRBV4-3	14	NA	NA	TRBJ2-2	CASRPAGNTGELFF	TGCGCCAGCAGACCTGCGGGGAACACCGGGGAGCTGTTTTTT
TRBV5-4	15	NA	NA	TRBJ2-7	CASSTSGTGVGEQYF	TGTGCCAGCAGCACGTCCGGGACGGGGGTGGGGGAGCAGTACTTC
TRBV6-5	13	NA	NA	TRBJ1-1	CASRRHQEIEAFF	TGTGCCAGCAGGAGACACCAGGAAATTGAAGCTTTCTTT
TRBV18	13	NA	TRBD1	TRBJ1-1	CASSTGGSTEAFF	TGTGCCAGCTCAACAGGGGGATCCACTGAAGCTTTCTTT
TRBV9	13	few	NA	TRBJ1-5	CARSQGINQPQHF	TGTGCCAGGAGCCAGGGGATCAATCAGCCCCAGCATTTT
TRBV4-2	16	NA	TRBD1	TRBJ2-7	CASSQGTDRGNYEQYF	TGTGCCAGCAGCCAAGGAACCGACAGGGGCAACTACGAGCAGTACTTC
TRBV27	13	NA	NA	TRBJ2-4	CASRQGGGNIQYF	TGTGCCAGCAGACAGGGCGGGGGAAACATTCAGTACTTC
TRBV7-2	16	few	NA	TRBJ1-6	CASSLTSGVGNSPLHF	TGTGCCAGCAGCCTAACCTCAGGGGTCGGTAATTCACCCCTCCACTTT
TRBV28	18	NA	NA	TRBJ2-7	CASSLLGVGRSLSYEQYF	TGTGCCAGCAGTTTATTGGGTGTTGGGCGTTCCCTCTCCTACGAGCAGTACTTC
TRBV28	15	once	TRBD1	TRBJ2-5	CASNAWGQQKETQYF	TGTGCCAGCAACGCCTGGGGACAGCAGAAAGAGACCCAGTACTTC
TRBV5-6	15	NA	NA	TRBJ2-7	CASSFFLGPDYEQYF	TGTGCCAGCAGCTTCTTTTTGGGCCCGGACTACGAGCAGTACTTC
TRBV12-5	20	NA	TRBD1	TRBJ1-5	CASGLTSDRTPMLGNQPQHF	TGTGCTAGTGGCTTGACATCGGACAGGACCCCGATGTTGGGCAATCAGCCCCAGCATTTT
TRBV7-9	16	NA	NA	TRBJ1-3	CASSRAGGGSGNTIYF	TGTGCCAGCAGCAGAGCCGGGGGGGGGTCTGGAAACACCATATATTTT
TRBV7-2	15	few	TRBD1	TRBJ2-2	CASRPGQAGTGELFF	TGTGCCAGCCGGCCGGGACAGGCTGGAACCGGGGAGCTGTTTTTT